This T cell receptor beta chain was profiled in a study of blood T cell repertoires in COVID-19. The data were produced by immunoSEQ multiplex PCR, yet TCRdb's version contains in-frame clones alone and is incomplete. The sample holds 250,000 to 350,000 clones, about 88% seen once. A few counts support this clone. The source of this sequence is a woman in her twenties or thirties with COVID-19, enrolled during active disease. The material sequenced was peripheral blood.

CDR3 amino acids: CASSLTYTEAFF. CDR3 bases: TGTGCCAGCAGCTTAACTTATACTGAAGCTTTCTTT. This rearrangement joins TRBV11-2 to TRBJ1-1; D is ambiguous. The CDR3 spans 12 residues. Deletions cut 2 bases from V and 5 bases from J, with 6 bases between. Germline loops: CDR1 SGHAT, CDR2 FQNNGV. Together with reference TRBV11-2 and TRBJ1-1, the CDR3 gives the full variable domain: EAGVAQSPRYKIIEKRQSVAFWCNPISGHATLYWYQQILGQGPKLLIQFQNNGVVDDSQLPKDRFSAERLKGVDSTLKIQPAKLEDSAVYLCASSLTYTEAFFGQGTRLTVV.